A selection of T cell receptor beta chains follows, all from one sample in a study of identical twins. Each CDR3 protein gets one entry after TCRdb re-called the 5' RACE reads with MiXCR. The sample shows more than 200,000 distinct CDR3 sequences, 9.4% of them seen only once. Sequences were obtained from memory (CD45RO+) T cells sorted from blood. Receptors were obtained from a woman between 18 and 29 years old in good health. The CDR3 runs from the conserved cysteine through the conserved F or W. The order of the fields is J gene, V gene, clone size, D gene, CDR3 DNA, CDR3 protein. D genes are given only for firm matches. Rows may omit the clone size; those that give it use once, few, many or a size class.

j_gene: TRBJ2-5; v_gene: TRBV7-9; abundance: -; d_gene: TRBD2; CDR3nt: TGTGCCAGCAGCTTAGGGGGACTAGCATCGGAGACCCAGTACTTC; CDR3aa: CASSLGGLASETQYF
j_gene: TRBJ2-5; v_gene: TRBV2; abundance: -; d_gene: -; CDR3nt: TGTGCCTCTCGAGTTGGGGCCGGGGAGACCCAGTACTTC; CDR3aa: CASRVGAGETQYF
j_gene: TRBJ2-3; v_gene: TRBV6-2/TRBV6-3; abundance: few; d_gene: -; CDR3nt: TGTGCCAGCAGTTCAGAGGGAGTGGTAGATACGCAGTATTTT; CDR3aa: CASSSEGVVDTQYF
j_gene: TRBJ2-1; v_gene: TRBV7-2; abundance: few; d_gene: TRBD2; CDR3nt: TGTGCCAGCAGCTCCCGAGGACTAGCGGGGACCTACAATGAGCAGTTCTTC; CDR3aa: CASSSRGLAGTYNEQFF
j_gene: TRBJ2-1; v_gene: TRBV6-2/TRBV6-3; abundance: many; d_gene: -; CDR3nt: TGTGCCAGCAGAGGGGGGTCGAGCTCCTACAATGAGCAGTTCTTC; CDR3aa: CASRGGSSSYNEQFF
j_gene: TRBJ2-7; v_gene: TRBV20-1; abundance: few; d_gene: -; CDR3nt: TGCAGTGCTAAAGGCGATAGCGCCTACGAGCAGTACTTC; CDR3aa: CSAKGDSAYEQYF
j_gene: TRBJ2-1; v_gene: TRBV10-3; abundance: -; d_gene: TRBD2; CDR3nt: TGTGCCATCCGCCCCGGGAGGGGGGGCGCCTCCTACAATGAGCAGTTCTTC; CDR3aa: CAIRPGRGGASYNEQFF
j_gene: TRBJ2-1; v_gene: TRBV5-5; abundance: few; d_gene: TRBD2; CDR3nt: TGTGCCAGCAGCAGCGCTAGCGGAGTATCCTACAATGAGCAGTTCTTC; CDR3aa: CASSSASGVSYNEQFF
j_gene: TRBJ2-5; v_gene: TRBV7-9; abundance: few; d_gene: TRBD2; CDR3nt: TGTGCCAGCAGTGGTGGCGGGGGAGGTCAAGAGACCCAGTACTTC; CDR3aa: CASSGGGGGQETQYF
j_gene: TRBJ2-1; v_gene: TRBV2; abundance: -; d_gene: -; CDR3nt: TGTGCCAGCATGAGGGCAGGGGTTGACAATGAGCAGTTCTTC; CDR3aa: CASMRAGVDNEQFF
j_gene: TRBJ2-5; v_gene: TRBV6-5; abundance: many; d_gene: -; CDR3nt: TGTGCCAGCAGTGGGGGTGAGACCCAGTACTTC; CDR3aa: CASSGGETQYF
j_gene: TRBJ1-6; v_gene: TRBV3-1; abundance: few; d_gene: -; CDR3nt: TGTGCCAGCAGCGACTGGGCGGGGAGCTCCTATAATTCACCCCTCCACTTT; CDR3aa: CASSDWAGSSYNSPLHF
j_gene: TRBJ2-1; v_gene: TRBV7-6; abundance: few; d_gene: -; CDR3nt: TGTGCCAGCAGCTTAGATGGCGGGCCGCGAGAGCAGTTCTTC; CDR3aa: CASSLDGGPREQFF
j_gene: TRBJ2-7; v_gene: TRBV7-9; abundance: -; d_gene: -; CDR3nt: TGTGCCAGCAGCTTAGCGGGGGACTTGACCTCCTACGAGCAGTACTTC; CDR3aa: CASSLAGDLTSYEQYF
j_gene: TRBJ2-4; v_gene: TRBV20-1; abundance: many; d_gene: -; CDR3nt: TGCAGTGCCCCAGTGGGGGCCTCTTTCGGCATTCAGTACTTC; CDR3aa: CSAPVGASFGIQYF
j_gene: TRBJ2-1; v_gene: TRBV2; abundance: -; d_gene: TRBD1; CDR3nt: TGTGCCAGCACCAGAGGGACAGGGGGTAGAAATGAGCAGTTCTTC; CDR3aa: CASTRGTGGRNEQFF
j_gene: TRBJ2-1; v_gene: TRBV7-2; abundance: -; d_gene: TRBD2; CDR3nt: TGTGCCAGCAGCATTAGCGGGAGTGGTTCCTACAATGAGCAGTTCTTC; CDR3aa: CASSISGSGSYNEQFF
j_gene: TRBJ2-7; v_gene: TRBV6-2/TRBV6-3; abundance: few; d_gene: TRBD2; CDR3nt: TGTGCCAGCACCCAAGCGGCGGGAGCCTACGAGCAGTACTTC; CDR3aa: CASTQAAGAYEQYF
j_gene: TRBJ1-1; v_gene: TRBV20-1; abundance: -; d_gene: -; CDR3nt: TGCAGTGCTCAGTCAGGACCGAGGAACACTGAAGCTTTCTTT; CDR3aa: CSAQSGPRNTEAFF
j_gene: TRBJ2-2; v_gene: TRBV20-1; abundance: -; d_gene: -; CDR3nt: TGCAGTGCTAGAGATTTGGCTAGCCGGAACACCGGGGAGCTGTTTTTT; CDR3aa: CSARDLASRNTGELFF
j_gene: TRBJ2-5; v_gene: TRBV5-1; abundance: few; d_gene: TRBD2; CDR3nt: TGCGCCAGCAGCCGTAGACTAGCGGGAGAAGGAGAGACCCAGTACTTC; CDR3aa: CASSRRLAGEGETQYF
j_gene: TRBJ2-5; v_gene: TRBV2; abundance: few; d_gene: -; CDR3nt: TGTGCCAGCACCCCGGGCCCAAGGGAGACCCAGTACTTC; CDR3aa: CASTPGPRETQYF
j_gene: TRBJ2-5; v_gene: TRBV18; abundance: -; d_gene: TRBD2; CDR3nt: TGTGCCAGCTCACTTCTAGCGGCCCGGGAGACCCAGTACTTC; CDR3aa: CASSLLAARETQYF
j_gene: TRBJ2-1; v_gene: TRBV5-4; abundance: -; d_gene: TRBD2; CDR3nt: TGTGCCAGCAGCTCCCGCACTGGAAGCGGGGGGATCTCCTACAATGAGCAGTTCTTC; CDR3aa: CASSSRTGSGGISYNEQFF
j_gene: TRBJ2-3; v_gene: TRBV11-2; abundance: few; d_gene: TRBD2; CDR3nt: TGTGCCAGCAGCTTAGGGATAGCGGGAGGCACAGATACGCAGTATTTT; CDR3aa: CASSLGIAGGTDTQYF
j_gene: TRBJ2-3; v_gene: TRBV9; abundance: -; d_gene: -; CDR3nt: TGTGCCAGCAGCGGGGGGCCTGGAGATACGCAGTATTTT; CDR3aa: CASSGGPGDTQYF
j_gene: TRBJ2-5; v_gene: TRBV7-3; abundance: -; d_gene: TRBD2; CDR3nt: TGTGCCAGCAGCTTACTGGCGGGGGAAGAGACCCAGTACTTC; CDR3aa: CASSLLAGEETQYF
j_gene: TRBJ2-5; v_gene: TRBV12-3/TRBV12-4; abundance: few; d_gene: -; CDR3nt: TGTGCCAGCACCAAGACAGCCTCAGGGACCCAGTACTTC; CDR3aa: CASTKTASGTQYF
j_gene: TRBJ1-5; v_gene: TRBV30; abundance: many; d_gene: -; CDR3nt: TGTGCCTGGAGTGTACGTCAGGGTGGGACTCAGCCCCAGCATTTT; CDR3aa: CAWSVRQGGTQPQHF